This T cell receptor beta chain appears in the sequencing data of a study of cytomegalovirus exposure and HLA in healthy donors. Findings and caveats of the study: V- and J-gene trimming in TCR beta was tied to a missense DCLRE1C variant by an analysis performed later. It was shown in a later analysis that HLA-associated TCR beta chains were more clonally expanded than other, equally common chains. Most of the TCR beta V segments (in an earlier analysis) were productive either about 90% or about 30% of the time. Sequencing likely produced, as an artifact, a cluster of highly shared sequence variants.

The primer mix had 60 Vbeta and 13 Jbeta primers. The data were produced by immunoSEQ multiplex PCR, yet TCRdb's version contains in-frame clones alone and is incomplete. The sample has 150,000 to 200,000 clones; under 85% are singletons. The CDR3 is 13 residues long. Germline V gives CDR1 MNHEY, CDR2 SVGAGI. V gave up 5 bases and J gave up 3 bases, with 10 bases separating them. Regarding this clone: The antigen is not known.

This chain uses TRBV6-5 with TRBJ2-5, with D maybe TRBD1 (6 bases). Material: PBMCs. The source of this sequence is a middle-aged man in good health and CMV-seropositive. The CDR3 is CASSGTPEETQYF. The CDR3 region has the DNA TGTGCCAGCAGTGGGACACCCGAAGAGACCCAGTACTTC.